The 7 T cell receptor beta chains below come from one sample, sequenced in a study of identical twins. TCRdb re-derived calls from the 5' RACE reads in MiXCR, one entry per CDR3 protein. The sample lists about 720,000 distinct CDR3 sequences, 18% occurring once. These data were also filed under a second study, of T cells expressing NK-cell markers.

The source material was PBMCs. Receptors originate from a young woman in good health.

The table lists this clonotype with a few counts. This sequence joins TRBV7-2 and TRBJ1-5, with D perhaps matching TRBD1 (5 bases). Looked up from germline, CDR1 is SGHTA and CDR2 is FQGNSA. This CDR3 contains 13 residues. Trimming cost V 1 base and J 5 bases, with 6 bases left between them. The DNA for the CDR3 is TGTGCCAGCAGCTTAGTACAGGATCAGCCCCAGCATTTT. Protein sequence: CASSLVQDQPQHF.

This clonotype was recorded a few times. The rearrangement joins TRBV7-2 to TRBJ2-1; 9 bases map to TRBD2. J gave up 7 bases and V 0 bases, and 7 bases lay outside the gene matches. CDR1 and CDR2 from the germline V gene are SGHTA and FQGNSA. The CDR3 length is 16 residues. The CDR3 DNA sequence: TGTGCCAGCAGCTTAGCCCCTCTAGCGGGAAGGAATGAGCAGTTCTTC. Amino acid sequence: CASSLAPLAGRNEQFF.

This clonotype was seen a handful of times. The gene calls are TRBV7-2 and TRBJ2-3; TRBD1 matches at 7 bases. Per the germline V gene, CDR1 is SGHTA and CDR2 is FQGNSA. The junction had 10 bases not matched to a gene; V was cut back by 8 bases and J by 2 bases. The CDR3 sequence is 15 residues long. CDR3 DNA sequence: TGTGCCAGCGCAGCAGGGGGATGGTACACAGATACGCAGTATTTT. Protein product: CASAAGGWYTDTQYF.

A single count supports this clonotype. This chain links TRBV11-3 with TRBJ2-7; D tentatively fits TRBD1 or TRBD2 (6 bases each). CDR1 is SGHNT and CDR2 is YENEEA in the germline V gene. V was trimmed by 0 bases and J by 3 bases, leaving 12 bases between them. The CDR3 consists of 15 residues. DNA for the CDR3: TGTGCCAGCAGCTTAGAGCCGGGGGCCGTCTACGAGCAGTACTTC. This sequence encodes CASSLEPGAVYEQYF.

This clonotype was recorded a few times. The chain carries TRBV7-2 and TRBJ2-7, with 7 bases fitting TRBD1. Germline CDR1 reads SGHTA; CDR2 reads FQGNSA. Trimming removed 4 bases from V and 3 bases from J; junction bases left unmatched: 9. The CDR3 extends over 15 amino acids. The CDR3 DNA reads TGTGCCAGCAGCTCCTACAGGGGTCCCATCTACGAGCAGTACTTC. Its protein product is CASSSYRGPIYEQYF. The complete variable domain, with remaining parts taken from reference TRBV7-2 and TRBJ2-7, reads GAGVSQSPSNKVTEKGKDVELRCDPISGHTALYWYRQSLGQGLEFLIYFQGNSAPDKSGLPSDRFSAERTGGSVSTLTIQRTQQEDSAVYLCASSSYRGPIYEQYFGPGTRLTVT.

The V call is TRBV5-1, the J call TRBJ2-7; D may be TRBD2 (5 bases). Trimming cost V 4 bases and J 4 bases, with 15 bases left between them. The CDR3 spans 14 residues. Germline CDR1 and CDR2: SGHRS and YFSETQ. CDR3: CASSETTRGYEQYF. In DNA, the CDR3 is TGCGCCAGCAGCGAGACGACCCGAGGGTACGAGCAGTACTTC. Complete variable domain (other parts from reference TRBV5-1 and TRBJ2-7): KAGVTQTPRYLIKTRGQQVTLSCSPISGHRSVSWYQQTPGQGLQFLFEYFSETQRNKGNFPGRFSGRQFSNSRSEMNVSTLELGDSALYLCASSETTRGYEQYFGPGTRLTVT.

This sequence joins TRBV12-3 or TRBV12-4 and TRBJ2-3; 9 positions match TRBD2. The V segment lost 5 bases and the J segment 2 bases; nucleotides outside the gene matches: 11. This CDR3 contains 17 residues. CDR3 in DNA: TGTGCCAGCAGTCACCGTAGGGGACTAGCCCTCACAGATACGCAGTATTTT. It translates to CASSHRRGLALTDTQYF.